This T cell receptor (beta chain) came from a study of blood T cell repertoires in COVID-19. The wider study: Some COVID-19 samples were acute and others convalescent; all came from the United States, Italy and Spain.

The CDR3 has 15 residues. Trimming pared 5 bases from V and 4 bases from J, leaving 17 bases between. Germline V gene lookup returns CDR1 SNHLY and CDR2 FYNNEI. Study processing details: By means of reference gene primer amplification, nucleated cell counts were estimated. Sequencing was performed with immunoSEQ multiplex PCR; in TCRdb, only in-frame clones are kept and a portion is missing. V and J calls and clone size follow that table, whereas D and trimming were derived from the DNA. Of about 140,000 clones listed, about 90% are singletons. J is TRBJ1-2 and V is TRBV2; the D gene is possibly TRBD1 (5 bases). The sequenced sample consisted of peripheral blood. This TCR derives from a man aged 50-59 years with active or convalescent COVID-19. The CDR3 reads CASSPRAGNPYGYTF. DNA of the CDR3: TGTGCCAGCAGTCCCCGCGCAGGGAACCCCTATGGCTACACCTTC.